The table lists the clone carrying this TCR beta chain with many counts. The antigen is unknown. The data stem from a study of T cells in Graves' hyperthyroidism and ophthalmopathy. Used for diagnoses were clinical symptoms, serum thyroxine and TRAb, thyroid ultrasound and orbital computed tomography. V was clipped by 7 bases and J by 5 bases; unmatched bases: 6. Germline V gene sequence: CDR1 SQVTM, CDR2 ANQGSEA. The CDR3 length is 13 residues. Amplified TCR beta CDR3 regions derived from RNA transcripts. With the HTBI primer set, the TCR CDR3 went through a first round of RT-PCR. One entry per CDR3 protein results from TCRdb running MiXCR on the multiplex PCR reads. Here the sample spans around 340,000 distinct CDR3 sequences, about a sixth being singletons. Points from the study as a whole: With a median lead of approximately six months before onset, the model predicted ophthalmopathy.

Sequencing used blood. This clonotype was sampled from a woman in her 30s with Graves' hyperthyroidism that later progressed to Graves' ophthalmopathy. The rearrangement links TRBV29-1 to TRBJ1-1; 11 bases are a match to TRBD1. Written as DNA, the CDR3 is TGCAGCGCGTGGACAGGGGGCGGAACTGAAGCTTTCTTT. Protein: CSAWTGGGTEAFF.